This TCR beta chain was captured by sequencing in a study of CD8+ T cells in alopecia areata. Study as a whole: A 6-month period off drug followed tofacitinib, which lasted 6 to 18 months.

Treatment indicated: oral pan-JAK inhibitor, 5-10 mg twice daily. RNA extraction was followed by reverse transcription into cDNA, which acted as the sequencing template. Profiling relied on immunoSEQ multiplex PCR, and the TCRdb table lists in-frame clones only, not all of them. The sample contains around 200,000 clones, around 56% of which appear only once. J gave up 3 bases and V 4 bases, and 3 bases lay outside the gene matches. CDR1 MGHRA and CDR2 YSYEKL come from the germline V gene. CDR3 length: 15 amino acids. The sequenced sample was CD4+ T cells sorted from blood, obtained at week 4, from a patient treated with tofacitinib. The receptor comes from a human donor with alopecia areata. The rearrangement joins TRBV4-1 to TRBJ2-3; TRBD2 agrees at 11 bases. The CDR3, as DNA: TGCGCCAGCAGCCTCACTAGCGGGAGTACAGATACGCAGTATTTT. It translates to CASSLTSGSTDTQYF.